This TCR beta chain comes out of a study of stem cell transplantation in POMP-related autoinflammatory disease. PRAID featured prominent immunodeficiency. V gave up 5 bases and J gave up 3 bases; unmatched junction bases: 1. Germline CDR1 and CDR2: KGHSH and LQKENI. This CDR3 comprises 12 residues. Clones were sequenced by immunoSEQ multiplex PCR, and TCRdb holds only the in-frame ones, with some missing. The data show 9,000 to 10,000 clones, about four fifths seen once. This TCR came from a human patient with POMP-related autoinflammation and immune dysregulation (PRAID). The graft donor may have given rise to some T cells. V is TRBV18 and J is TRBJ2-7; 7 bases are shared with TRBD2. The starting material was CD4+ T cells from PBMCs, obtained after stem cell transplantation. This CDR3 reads CASSSGIYEQYF. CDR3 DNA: TGTGCCAGCTCAAGCGGGATCTACGAGCAGTACTTC. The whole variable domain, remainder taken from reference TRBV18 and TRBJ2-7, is NAGVMQNPRHLVRRRGQEARLRCSPMKGHSHVYWYRQLPEEGLKFMVYLQKENIIDESGMPKERFSAEFPKEGPSILRIQQVVRGDSAAYFCASSSGIYEQYFGPGTRLTVT.